Sequencing of this TCR beta chain was carried out in a study of spatial heterogeneity in lung cancer. The sample's time point: blood at routine non-recurrence follow-up after resection. Material for sequencing was whole RNA from tumor, nontumor lung or frozen PBMC, left unsorted. The CDR3 covers 14 residues. Germline values: CDR1 MNHEY, CDR2 SVGAGI. V was clipped by 4 bases and J by 4 bases; unmatched bases: 4. TCRdb itself ran the 5' RACE reads through MiXCR, one entry per CDR3 protein. Here the sample spans some 110,000 distinct CDR3 sequences, approximately 12% being singletons. V gene TRBV6-5 combines with J gene TRBJ1-5; 7 bases map to TRBD1. Sequences were derived from PBMCs, sampled at follow-up. The clonotype comes from a male donor with early-stage non-small cell lung cancer. CDR3 sequence reads: CASSFRTGNQPQHF. CDR3 nucleotide sequence: TGTGCCAGCAGTTTTCGGACAGGTAATCAGCCCCAGCATTTT.